This TCR beta chain was found in a study of beta chain features in type 1 diabetes. Expressed TCRB transcripts got sequenced, as all isolated RNA was reverse transcribed. Measured with immunoSEQ multiplex PCR; TCRdb has only the in-frame clones, and not every one. The sample includes under 250,000 clones, 11% to 15% of them seen just once. This CDR3 is built from 14 residues. V lost 3 bases and J 1 base, leaving 9 bases between the germline ends. In germline, CDR1 is MGHRA, CDR2 YSYEKL. The chain recombines TRBV4-1 with TRBJ1-1, with TRBD1 as a possible D gene (5 bases). The receptor was isolated from a woman aged 40 to 50 in good health. Material for sequencing was naive CD4+ T cells from blood. The CDR3: CASSQLTGNTEAFF. The CDR3 coding sequence is TGCGCCAGCAGCCAGTTAACAGGGAACACTGAAGCTTTCTTT.